This entry lists 2 T cell receptor beta chains sequenced from one sample in a study of T-cell memory formation after mild COVID-19. A single record per CDR3 protein comes from TCRdb applying MiXCR to the 5' RACE reads. The table lists roughly 550,000 distinct CDR3 sequences, 20% of them singletons. The sequencing sample was made of PBMCs or a T cell subset sorted from them (not recorded which). These receptors all stem from an adult woman who had mild COVID-19 (a few samples of this study predate the infection). Cell type and time point are not known.

CDR3 coding DNA: TGTGCCAGCAGTGAGAAGAGGGGTGAGCAGTTCTTC. Its translation is CASSEKRGEQFF. The chain is built from TRBV25-1 and TRBJ2-1; D may match TRBD1 or TRBD2 (5 bases each). This CDR3 contains 12 residues. The germline CDR1 and CDR2 sequences are MGHDK and SYGVNS. The ends were cut back, 3 bases at V and 9 bases at J, with 9 bases in the middle.

This clonotype has just a few counts. The rearrangement uses TRBV29-1 and TRBJ1-1, with TRBD1 as a possible D gene (6 bases). CDR1 SQVTM and CDR2 ANQGSEA come from the germline V gene. Trimming stripped 4 bases from V and 4 bases from J, with 16 bases between. The CDR3 totals 14 residues. This CDR3 reads CSVAPQGSGTEAFF. The CDR3 bases are TGCAGCGTTGCGCCTCAGGGGTCCGGCACTGAAGCTTTCTTT.